This entry lists 20 T cell receptor beta chains sequenced from one sample in a study of T cell repertoires in cytomegalovirus infection. No cognate antigen is known for these TCRs. MiXCR, run by TCRdb on the reads, gives a single entry per CDR3 protein. Found here are roughly 990,000 distinct CDR3 sequences, approximately 31% of them singletons; the top ten hold about an eighth. The sequencing here drew on cultured CD8+ T cells from PBMCs, taken from culture after CMV antigen stimulation. These receptors were collected from a human donor in good health (CMV status not recorded). Some clones in this sample may be carry-over from other donors' samples.

V and J are TRBV9 and TRBJ2-3; 10 positions match TRBD2. The germline V gene has CDR1 SGDLS and CDR2 YYNGEE. After removal of 3 bases from V and 15 bases from J, the junction contained 13 bases not matched to a gene. The CDR3 sequence is 14 residues long. CDR3 in amino acids: CASSAGGSGGAAYF. The DNA of the CDR3 is TGTGCCAGCAGCGCCGGGGGAAGCGGGGGGGCCGCATATTTT.

CDR3 DNA sequence: TGTGCCAGCAGCCCACCCGGGCAGGGAGCTAAGGAGCAGTACGTC. It translates to CASSPPGQGAKEQYV. The V gene is TRBV7-9, the J gene TRBJ2-7, with D possibly called TRBD1 or TRBD2 (5 bases each). Trimming removed 5 bases from V and 7 bases from J, with 21 bases in between. This CDR3 region has 15 residues. Germline CDR1 is SEHNR and CDR2 is FQNEAQ (reference sequence).

Only a few counts were recorded for this clonotype. The V gene is TRBV11-2, the J gene TRBJ1-3, with D perhaps TRBD1 (6 bases). This CDR3 spans 15 amino acids. V shed 3 bases and J shed 0 bases, with 9 bases lying between them. CDR1 is SGHAT and CDR2 is FQNNGV in the germline V gene. CDR3 sequence: CASSFDRNSGNTIYF. The CDR3 DNA is TGTGCCAGCAGCTTTGACAGGAACTCTGGAAACACCATATATTTT.

This clonotype was counted only a few times. CDR3 amino acids: CASSYRRPGAPGPTDTQYF. The CDR3, as DNA: TGTGCCAGCAGTTACCGAAGACCTGGTGCGCCTGGACCCACAGATACGCAGTATTTT. This chain joins TRBV6-5 and TRBJ2-3; no firm D call. The CDR3 length is 19 residues. Germline V gives CDR1 MNHEY, CDR2 SVGAGI. The germline V and J ends were trimmed by 2 bases and 2 bases, with 23 bases remaining between them.

This clonotype was found a few times. The rearrangement uses TRBV4-1 and TRBJ1-2; a weak D match, TRBD1 (6 bases). The CDR3 runs 16 residues. V gave up 1 base and J gave up 0 bases, with 12 bases separating them. From germline, CDR1 is MGHRA and CDR2 YSYEKL. The chain's CDR3 is CASSQVPGTTNYGYTF. In nucleotides, the CDR3 is TGCGCCAGCAGCCAAGTCCCCGGGACAACTAACTATGGCTACACCTTC.

The genes are TRBV6-1 and TRBJ2-3; either TRBD1 or TRBD2 may fit D (6 bases each). Between the trimmed V and J ends, which lost 5 bases and 6 bases, there was a span of 24 bases. The CDR3 is 17 residues long. Per the germline V gene, CDR1 is MNHNS and CDR2 is SASEGT. The CDR3 reads CASSPPTYGGREDTQYF. CDR3 bases: TGTGCCAGCAGTCCTCCTACTTATGGGGGGCGAGAGGATACGCAGTATTTT.

This chain uses TRBV6-5 with TRBJ2-1, with TRBD2 matching 8 bases. The CDR3 contains 16 residues. The germline V gene encodes CDR1 MNHEY and CDR2 SVGAGI. Trimming at V came to 2 bases and at J to 4 bases, leaving 7 bases not matched to a gene. The CDR3 bases are TGTGCCAGCAGTTACGAGACAGCTAGCGGGTACAATGAGCAGTTCTTC. It yields the protein CASSYETASGYNEQFF.

This clonotype was counted only a few times. This chain joins TRBV7-6 and TRBJ1-6; no clear D. The CDR3 spans 15 residues. V was pared by 1 base and J by 2 bases, with 6 bases between. CDR1 is SGHVS, CDR2 FNYEAQ, per germline. The CDR3 region has the DNA TGTGCCAGCAGCTTAGGGAAGCCCTATAATTCACCCCTCCACTTT. Protein: CASSLGKPYNSPLHF.

Only a few counts were recorded for this clonotype. The chain has TRBV6-5 and TRBJ1-2; D is unresolved. CDR3 length: 12 amino acids. Trimming left V 2 bases short and J 8 bases short, with 9 bases between. From germline, CDR1 is MNHEY and CDR2 SVGAGI. Written as DNA, the CDR3 is TGTGCCAGCAGTTACAACCATCGGGGCTACACCTTC. Its translation is CASSYNHRGYTF.

This clonotype has at least ten counts. The genes are TRBV7-9 and TRBJ1-3; 7 positions match TRBD1. The germline gives CDR1 SEHNR, CDR2 FQNEAQ (reference sequence). V lost 1 base to trimming and J lost 4 bases; unmatched junction nucleotides: 4. The CDR3 runs 15 residues. CDR3 DNA sequence: TGTGCCAGCAGCTTAGGAGGGGGCTTGGGAAACACCATATATTTT. It yields the protein CASSLGGGLGNTIYF.

The J gene is TRBJ2-7, the V gene TRBV5-5, with TRBD1 matching over 9 bases. Germline CDR1 SGHKS, CDR2 YYEKEE (reference sequence). J gave up 5 bases and V 4 bases, and 7 bases lay outside the gene matches. The CDR3 is 14 amino acids. This chain's CDR3 is CASSRWDRENEQYV. The CDR3 nucleotides read TGTGCCAGCAGCCGCTGGGACAGGGAAAACGAGCAGTACGTC.

The V gene is TRBV19, the J gene TRBJ1-1; D is unclear. The germline V gene encodes CDR1 LNHDA and CDR2 SQIVND (reference sequence). The CDR3 runs to 13 residues. The V and J ends lost 3 bases and 7 bases respectively, with 12 bases between them. CDR3 nucleotide sequence: TGTGCCAGTAGTATTGTTAGCTCGAGTGAAGCTTTCTTT. The encoded protein is CASSIVSSSEAFF.

The chain combines TRBV18 with TRBJ2-3, with D possibly TRBD1 on 5 matching bases. Deletions cut 6 bases from V and 2 bases from J, with 15 bases between. CDR3 size: 15 residues. Germline V gene sequence: CDR1 KGHSH, CDR2 LQKENI. As DNA, the CDR3 is TGTGCCAGCTCTTCCTCGGACGGACACACAGATACGCAGTATTTT. Amino acids: CASSSSDGHTDTQYF.

The table lists this clonotype with a few counts. The rearrangement uses TRBV7-9 and TRBJ1-2, with D perhaps TRBD1 (5 bases). The CDR3 sequence is 16 residues long. V was pared by 4 bases and J by 2 bases, with 17 bases between. Germline V gene sequence: CDR1 SEHNR, CDR2 FQNEAQ (reference sequence). The CDR3 here is CASSSPGTRGNYGYTF. In DNA form, the CDR3 reads TGTGCCAGCAGCTCTCCCGGGACTAGGGGCAACTATGGCTACACCTTC.

This clonotype was detected a few times. The V and J genes are TRBV7-2 and TRBJ2-1; TRBD2 might be the D (5 bases). In germline, CDR1 is SGHTA, CDR2 FQGNSA. The CDR3 has 15 amino acids. V lost 2 bases and J lost 7, with 15 bases in between. The CDR3 DNA reads as TGTGCCAGCAGCTTATCTGGTAGCGTGAGAAATGAGCAGTTCTTC. Residues: CASSLSGSVRNEQFF.

This clonotype was detected ten times or more. CDR3 protein: CASSFPGYGYTF. Written as DNA, the CDR3 is TGTGCCAGCAGCTTTCCAGGCTATGGCTACACCTTC. This chain joins TRBV5-4 and TRBJ1-2; no firm D call. CDR1 is SGHNT, CDR2 YYREEE, per germline (reference sequence). This CDR3 has 12 amino acids. V was clipped by 2 bases and J by 4 bases, with 6 bases between them. Variable domain in full (rest from reference TRBV5-4 and TRBJ1-2): ETGVTQSPTHLIKTRGQQVTLRCSSQSGHNTVSWYQQALGQGPQFIFQYYREEENGRGNFPPRFSGLQFPNYSSELNVNALELDDSALYLCASSFPGYGYTFGSGTRLTVV.

This clonotype was picked up a small number of times. The chain joins TRBV2 to TRBJ2-3; D remains ambiguous. V was pared by 3 bases and J by 3 bases, with 7 bases between. This CDR3 is built from 13 residues. Germline CDR1 and CDR2: SNHLY and FYNNEI. The CDR3 reads CASSEGLTDTQYF. CDR3 nucleotide sequence: TGTGCCAGCAGTGAGGGCTTGACAGATACGCAGTATTTT.

This chain connects TRBV12-3 or TRBV12-4 to TRBJ2-1, with a weak D call TRBD2 (7 bases). Trimming took 4 bases from V and 9 from J, leaving 19 bases between them. The CDR3 is 15 amino acids. CDR3 amino acids: CASSSLGGGPSEQFF. The DNA of the CDR3 is TGTGCCAGCAGTTCCCTGGGGGGGGGGCCGAGTGAGCAGTTCTTC.

The V call is TRBV14, the J call TRBJ2-5, with 11 bases lining up with TRBD1. There are 16 residues in the CDR3. Germline values: CDR1 SGHDN, CDR2 FVKESK. Germline trimming cut 2 bases from V and 5 bases from J; bases unmatched to any gene: 7. CDR3 in DNA: TGTGCCAGCAGCCAATCGGGACAGGGGGTACTGGAGACCCAGTACTTC. It specifies CASSQSGQGVLETQYF.

V usage is TRBV7-2 and J usage is TRBJ2-2; TRBD1 agrees at 9 bases. The trim removed 5 bases at V and 3 bases at J, leaving 10 bases unmatched. CDR3 length equals 17 residues. Germline CDR1 is SGHTA and CDR2 is FQGNSA. The CDR3 loop reads CASSLNFDRGDTGELFF. The DNA of the CDR3 is TGTGCCAGCAGCCTGAATTTCGACAGGGGGGACACCGGGGAGCTGTTTTTT.